Presented here are 24 T cell receptor beta chains from one specimen sequenced in a study of tumor-infiltrating lymphocytes in primary liver carcinoma. Making TCR beta cDNA involved approximately 520 ng total RNA and a constant-region primer. The TCR beta library was amplified through three nested multiplex PCR rounds in a modified ARM-PCR procedure. TRBV1-TRBV30 forward and Cbeta reverse primers drove the first two approximately 10-cycle rounds. In TCRdb, the multiplex PCR reads were re-called with MiXCR into one record per CDR3 protein. The sample has about 75,000 distinct CDR3 sequences; roughly 72% are singletons. The study co-extracted DNA and RNA from around 20-30 mg of unsorted bulk tissue. The sequenced sample was tumor-adjacent normal liver tissue. The receptors stem from a man in his forties with primary liver carcinoma and hepatitis B virus infection.

A remark on this clonotype: The CDR3 ends on some other residue instead of the conserved phenylalanine or tryptophan, so this is likely a read error. This chain joins TRBV4-1 and TRBJ2-5; 7 bases line up with TRBD2. The CDR3 sequence is 17 residues long. Looked up from germline, CDR1 is MGHRA and CDR2 is YSYEKL. Germline trimming cut 0 bases from V and 2 bases from J; bases unmatched to any gene: 9. Here the CDR3 DNA reads TGCGCCAGCAGCCAAGATCCGAGCGGGGCCCAGCAAGAGACCCAGTACCTC. This gives the protein CASSQDPSGAQQETQYL.

With respect to this clonotype: At one boundary the junction diverges from the germline segment, which might be a read error. The CDR3 reads CASSQFTGTVRNTIYF. CDR3 in DNA: TGTGCCAGTAGCCAATTCACCGGGACGGTGCGAAACACCATATACTTT. This chain joins TRBV4-2 and TRBJ1-3; the D gene is possibly TRBD1 (5 bases). Germline assignment: CDR1 LGHNA and CDR2 YNFKEQ. There are 16 residues in the CDR3.

Comments on this clonotype: One end of the junction is discordant with germline, which a read error may explain. This rearrangement joins TRBV5-1 to TRBJ2-7; 8 positions match TRBD1. The CDR3 consists of 13 residues. The germline V gene encodes CDR1 SGHRS and CDR2 YFSETQ. The CDR3 spells CTSSSTGGYEQYF. DNA of the CDR3: TGCACCAGCAGCTCAACAGGGGGCTACGAGCAGTACTTC.

About this clonotype: Compared with germline, one end of the junction differs, possibly owing to a read error. The chain is built from TRBV29-1 and TRBJ1-2, with a possible D match to TRBD1 (5 bases). This CDR3 has 13 amino acids. Germline CDR1 is SQVTM and CDR2 is ANQGSEA. The CDR3: CSVADGGSYGYAF. In DNA form, the CDR3 reads TGCAGCGTCGCGGACGGGGGAAGCTATGGCTACGCCTTC.

For this clonotype: A much larger clone lies a single base off, so this may be a read error. The chain couples TRBV7-9 to TRBJ2-3; D is undetermined. The CDR3 runs to 14 residues. CDR1 and CDR2 (germline): SEHNR, FQNEAQ (reference sequence). Here the CDR3 DNA reads TGTGCCAGCAGCTTAGCCCAGGCTGGGGATACGCATTATTTT. Protein: CASSLAQAGDTHYF.

For this clonotype: Relative to the germline gene, one junction end is altered; a read error may explain this. The chain joins TRBV6-6 to TRBJ2-1, with D perhaps matching TRBD1 or TRBD2 (5 bases each). This CDR3 has 16 residues. Germline V gene lookup returns CDR1 MNHNY and CDR2 SVGAGI (reference sequence). This CDR3 reads CASSYGGLGSYNERFF. The CDR3 nucleotides read TGTGCCAGCAGCTATGGGGGTTTGGGCTCCTACAATGAGCGGTTCTTC.

The rearrangement links TRBV5-4 to TRBJ2-7; D uncertain. Germline CDR1 and CDR2: SGHNT and YYREEE (reference sequence). V shed 5 bases and J shed 5 bases, with 17 bases lying between them. This CDR3 has 14 amino acids. The chain's CDR3 is CASRSNQEGNEQYF. In DNA form, the CDR3 reads TGTGCCAGCAGATCTAACCAAGAAGGGAACGAGCAGTACTTC.

Here the CDR3 DNA reads TGCAGTGCTAGGGTCGTCGGCTACACCTTC. Amino acid sequence: CSARVVGYTF. The chain employs TRBV20-1 and TRBJ1-2; D gene ambiguous. Germline CDR1 and CDR2: DFQATT and SNEGSKA (reference sequence). The CDR3 length is 10 residues. Trimming left V 3 bases short and J 8 bases short, with 7 bases between.

Worth noting for this clonotype: As the CDR3 is not closed by the conserved phenylalanine or tryptophan, this likely results from a read error. V is TRBV4-1 and J is TRBJ1-5; D call uncertain. The assigned J gene may be wrong: the sequence end matches TRBJ2-3 better. The CDR3 has 14 amino acids. Germline V gives CDR1 MGHRA, CDR2 YSYEKL. The CDR3, as DNA: TGCGCCAGCAGCCAAGATACGGTCAATCAGCCCCAGTATCTT. Translated: CASSQDTVNQPQYL.

As to this clonotype: Because it lacks the conserved phenylalanine or tryptophan at the end, this CDR3 is likely a read error. V and J are TRBV11-1 and TRBJ2-5, with TRBD1 matching over 7 bases. There are 14 residues in the CDR3. Germline CDR1 is SGHAT and CDR2 is FQDESV (reference sequence). DNA for the CDR3: TGTGTCAGCAATGGACAGGTGGAGGTGGAGATCCAGTACGTC. This translates into CVSNGQVEVEIQYV.

This clonotype showed up many times. As the CDR3 is not closed by the conserved phenylalanine or tryptophan, this likely results from a read error. The genes are TRBV5-5 and TRBJ2-7; 9 bases line up with TRBD1. CDR1 SGHKS and CDR2 YYEKEE come from the germline V gene (reference sequence). Trimming removed 6 bases from V and 2 bases from J; junction bases left unmatched: 9. The CDR3 totals 15 residues. CDR3 DNA sequence: TGTGCCAGCACCCCCCGGGACAGGGACCCCTACGAGCAGTACCTC. It encodes CASTPRDRDPYEQYL.

Notes on this clonotype: A read error may be the cause here, since a much bigger clone is one base away. The chain recombines TRBV5-1 with TRBJ1-1; tentatively, D is TRBD1 (6 bases). Germline V gene data show CDR1 as SGHRS and CDR2 as YFSETQ. V lost 0 bases and J 0 bases, leaving 9 bases between the germline ends. The CDR3 totals 15 residues. CDR3 in amino acids: CASSLGGGLNTEAFF. DNA of the CDR3: TGCGCCAGCAGCTTGGGAGGGGGACTGAACACTGAAGCTTTCTTT.

This clonotype was found many times. The genes are TRBV10-2 and TRBJ2-7; D gene uncertain. Germline V gene lookup returns CDR1 WSHSY and CDR2 SAAADI. This CDR3 comprises 10 residues. The ends were cut back, 0 bases at V and 9 bases at J, with 3 bases in the middle. For the CDR3, the DNA is TGCGCCAGCAGTGAGTCGAGGCAGTACTTC. This translates into CASSESRQYF.

This chain connects TRBV29-1 to TRBJ2-5; D may be TRBD1 (6 bases). The germline V gene has CDR1 SQVTM and CDR2 ANQGSEA. This CDR3 has 13 amino acids. The CDR3: CSAERDIQETQYF. In DNA form, the CDR3 reads TGCAGTGCTGAAAGGGACATACAAGAGACCCAGTACTTC.

Only one count was recorded for this clonotype. One junction end disagrees with the germline gene, perhaps due to a read error. The gene calls are TRBV4-2 and TRBJ2-1; no firm D call. Germline V CDR1 and CDR2: LGHNA, YNFKEQ. The length of the CDR3 is 15 residues. The CDR3 nucleotides read TGTGTCAGCCGCCATCTTAGTTTTTCCGGCAATGAGCAGTTCTTC. Translated: CVSRHLSFSGNEQFF.

Concerning this clonotype itself: A much bigger clone sits one base away, suggesting this may be a read error. The gene calls are TRBV30 and TRBJ2-5; 8 bases map to TRBD2. Looked up from germline, CDR1 is GTSNPN and CDR2 is SVGIG (reference sequence). This CDR3 is built from 14 residues. Losses at the gene ends were 3 bases for V and 1 base for J; bases not matched to a gene: 4. In nucleotides, the CDR3 is TGTGCCTGGAGCCCCGGGAGGGCCCAAGAGACCCAGTACTTC. Its translation: CAWSPGRAQETQYF.

Turning to this clonotype: At one of its ends the junction is not consistent with the germline gene, which may arise from a read error. The chain has TRBV6-1 and TRBJ2-5, with D perhaps matching TRBD1 (5 bases). The CDR3 loop spans 13 amino acids. The V gene's germline CDR1 is MNHNS and CDR2 SASEGT. CDR3 DNA: TGTGCCAGTCAGGGTTATCCCAAAGAGACCCAGTACTTT. It specifies CASQGYPKETQYF.

This chain links TRBV7-3 with TRBJ2-7; D perhaps matches TRBD1 (6 bases). The germline V and J ends were trimmed by 3 bases and 6 bases, with 12 bases remaining between them. The CDR3 sequence is 13 residues long. The germline V gene has CDR1 SGHTA and CDR2 FQGTGA. In DNA form, the CDR3 reads TGTGCCAGCAGCTTCTCCAGAGGGGGCGAGCAGTACTTC. Encoded protein: CASSFSRGGEQYF.

Turning to this clonotype: Likely a read error: the CDR3 ends without its conserved phenylalanine or tryptophan. The limits of the CDR3 on the DNA are not certain, so only TCRdb's listed CDR3 is given. The chain couples TRBV4-2 to TRBJ2-7; no DNA check was done on the table's D call, TRBD2. The CDR3 sequence runs 16 residues, both termini included. CDR1 and CDR2 from the germline V gene are LGHNA and YNFKEQ. The CDR3 sequence is CASSQAANGVSYEQYS.

The chain employs TRBV6-5 and TRBJ2-7; 8 bases line up with TRBD1. Trimming removed 4 bases from V and 5 bases from J; junction bases left unmatched: 10. The CDR3 totals 15 residues. The germline CDR1 and CDR2 sequences are MNHEY and SVGAGI. The CDR3 sequence is CASSCGQGIGNEQYF. The CDR3 DNA reads TGTGCCAGCAGTTGCGGACAGGGAATCGGGAACGAGCAGTACTTC.

The sample holds many counts of this clonotype. The rearrangement uses TRBV13 and TRBJ2-7; 13 positions match TRBD2. The V gene end was trimmed by 3 bases and the J gene end by 4 bases; junction bases not matched to a gene: 9. CDR1 and CDR2 from the germline V gene are PRHDT and FYEKMQ (reference sequence). The CDR3 has 17 residues. The DNA of the CDR3 is TGTGCCAGCAGCTTTGCCGGGACTAGCGGGATTTTTTACGAGCAGTACTTC. Translation: CASSFAGTSGIFYEQYF.

As concerns this clonotype: Its ends do not fully match the called genes, so a read error is possible. The rearrangement links TRBV12-3 or TRBV12-4 to TRBJ2-1; 7 nucleotides agree with TRBD2. The CDR3 is 14 residues long. CDR3 nucleotide sequence: TGTACCAGCAGTTTTCGGGGAGGGCCTAATGAGCAGTTCTTC. Its translation: CTSSFRGGPNEQFF.

As to this clonotype: One end of the junction is discordant with germline, which a read error may explain. This chain uses TRBV29-1 with TRBJ2-7; possibly TRBD1 for D (6 bases). The CDR3 contains 14 residues. The germline V gene encodes CDR1 SQVTM and CDR2 ANQGSEA. The CDR3 region is CSVWTAQSPYEQYF. In DNA form, the CDR3 reads TGCAGCGTATGGACAGCCCAAAGCCCCTACGAGCAGTACTTT.

As to this clonotype: Mismatch with germline at one junction end may stem from a read error. This chain uses TRBV9 with TRBJ2-2; a weak D match, TRBD1 (6 bases). The germline V gene has CDR1 SGDLS and CDR2 YYNGEE. The CDR3 length is 14 residues. Written as DNA, the CDR3 is TGTGCCAGCATCGTAGAACAGGGCACCGGGGAGCTGTTTTTT. Amino acid sequence: CASIVEQGTGELFF.